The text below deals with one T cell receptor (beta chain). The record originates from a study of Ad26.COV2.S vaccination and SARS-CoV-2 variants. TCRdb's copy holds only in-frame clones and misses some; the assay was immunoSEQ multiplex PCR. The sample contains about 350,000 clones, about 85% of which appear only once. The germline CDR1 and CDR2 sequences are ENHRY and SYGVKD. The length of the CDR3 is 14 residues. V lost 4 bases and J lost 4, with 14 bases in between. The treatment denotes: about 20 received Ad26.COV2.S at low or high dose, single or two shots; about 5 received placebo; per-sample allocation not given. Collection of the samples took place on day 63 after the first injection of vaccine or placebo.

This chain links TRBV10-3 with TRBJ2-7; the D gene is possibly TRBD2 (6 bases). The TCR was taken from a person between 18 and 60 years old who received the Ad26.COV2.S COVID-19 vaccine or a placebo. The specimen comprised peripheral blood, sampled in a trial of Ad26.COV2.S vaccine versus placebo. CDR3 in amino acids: CAISGEAGRYEQYF. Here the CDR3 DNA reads TGTGCCATCAGTGGGGAGGCAGGGCGGTACGAGCAGTACTTC.